Each of the 30 T cell receptor beta chains below was sequenced from the same sample in a study of T-cell memory formation after mild COVID-19. MiXCR, applied by TCRdb to the 5' RACE reads, yields one record per CDR3 protein. Of some 200,000 distinct CDR3 sequences detected, over 7.5% appear once; the ten largest clones hold roughly 3.5%. Input material: PBMCs or a T cell subset sorted from them (not recorded which). The origin of the receptors is a man in his late teens or twenties who had mild COVID-19 (a few samples of this study predate the infection). Cell type and time point are not known.

A few counts support this clonotype. This sequence joins TRBV18 and TRBJ2-7, with TRBD1 as a possible D gene (5 bases). CDR3 size: 13 residues. In germline, CDR1 is KGHSH, CDR2 LQKENI. Trimming stripped 9 bases from V and 2 bases from J, with 14 bases between. CDR3 in amino acids: CARLSRQPYEQYF. The DNA of the CDR3 is TGTGCCAGGTTAAGCAGACAGCCCTACGAGCAGTACTTC.

This clonotype appeared a few times. V and J are TRBV5-6 and TRBJ1-1; 9 nucleotides align to TRBD1. CDR1 and CDR2 from the germline V gene are SGHDT and YYEEEE. J gave up 6 bases and V 4 bases, and 7 bases lay outside the gene matches. The CDR3 consists of 14 residues. The CDR3 loop is CASSKGQGGPEAFF. CDR3 DNA: TGTGCCAGCAGCAAGGGACAGGGAGGCCCTGAAGCTTTCTTT.

This rearrangement joins TRBV27 to TRBJ2-1; D unclear. Trimming shortened V by 3 bases and J by 2 bases, and 5 bases separated the two germline ends. Germline values: CDR1 MNHEY, CDR2 SMNVEV (reference sequence). CDR3 length: 13 residues. DNA of the CDR3: TGTGCCAGCAGTTTGCCCCCCTACAATGAGCAGTTCTTC. Translated, it gives CASSLPPYNEQFF.

This clonotype was detected many times. The chain links TRBV7-2 to TRBJ2-5; no reliable D call. Germline V gene data show CDR1 as SGHTA and CDR2 as FQGNSA. V lost 5 bases to trimming and J lost 2 bases, with 3 bases between them. This CDR3 is 11 amino acids long. The CDR3 loop reads CASSEQETQYF. In DNA form, the CDR3 reads TGTGCCAGCAGCGAACAAGAGACCCAGTACTTC.

This clonotype was recorded at least ten times. The chain has TRBV2 and TRBJ2-2; perhaps TRBD2 as D (5 bases). Germline values: CDR1 SNHLY, CDR2 FYNNEI. The CDR3 contains 13 residues. V lost 1 base to trimming and J lost 6 bases, with 6 bases between them. The CDR3 nucleotides read TGTGCCAGCAGTGAAGACGGGGCCGGGGAGCTGTTTTTT. Translating gives CASSEDGAGELFF.

At least ten counts were recorded for this clonotype. Here the CDR3 reads CASSLNRQTGELFF. Here the CDR3 DNA reads TGTGCCAGCAGTTTAAACAGACAAACCGGGGAGCTGTTTTTT. The chain is built from TRBV12-3 or TRBV12-4 and TRBJ2-2; D is ambiguous. Trimming left V 2 bases short and J 5 bases short, with 9 bases between. This CDR3 comprises 14 residues.

The V and J genes are TRBV20-1 and TRBJ1-1; 7 nucleotides line up with TRBD1. The J segment lost 2 bases and the V segment lost 3 bases, leaving 3 bases of the junction unmatched. From germline, CDR1 is DFQATT and CDR2 SNEGSKA (reference sequence). The CDR3 runs 13 residues. The DNA for the CDR3 is TGCAGTGCTAGTGACAGGGTTAACACTGAAGCTTTCTTT. Protein product: CSASDRVNTEAFF.

This clonotype showed up just a few times. The genes are TRBV3-1 and TRBJ2-2; TRBD2 might be the D (5 bases). There are 14 residues in the CDR3. V gave up 4 bases and J gave up 4 bases, with 10 bases separating them. Per germline, CDR1 LGHDT and CDR2 YNNKEL (reference sequence). DNA of the CDR3: TGTGCCAGCAGCCGGACTGAAGGCACCGGGGAGCTGTTTTTT. The encoded protein is CASSRTEGTGELFF. The whole variable domain, remainder taken from reference TRBV3-1 and TRBJ2-2, is DTAVSQTPKYLVTQMGNDKSIKCEQNLGHDTMYWYKQDSKKFLKIMFSYNNKELIINETVPNRFSPKSPDKAHLNLHINSLELGDSAVYFCASSRTEGTGELFFGEGSRLTVL.

This chain joins TRBV25-1 and TRBJ2-6; a weak D match, TRBD1 (6 bases). The V end lost 4 bases, the J end lost 4 bases, and 20 bases lay between the germline ends. The length of the CDR3 is 18 residues. Germline CDR1 reads MGHDK; CDR2 reads SYGVNS. CDR3 protein: CASSGTPGHRAGANVLTF. CDR3 in DNA: TGTGCCAGCAGTGGAACTCCGGGACACCGGGCCGGGGCCAACGTCCTGACTTTC.

This clonotype has only a few counts. The chain recombines TRBV27 with TRBJ1-1, with 8 bases lining up with TRBD1. After removal of 6 bases from V and 5 bases from J, the junction contained 8 bases not matched to a gene. The CDR3 is 14 residues long. Per germline, CDR1 MNHEY and CDR2 SMNVEV (reference sequence). CDR3 coding DNA: TGTGCCAGCAGCCGACAGGGGCCGAGGACTGAAGCTTTCTTT. Encoded protein: CASSRQGPRTEAFF.

This clonotype was detected many times. The genes are TRBV7-3 and TRBJ2-3; possibly TRBD2 for D (5 bases). V was clipped by 5 bases and J by 2 bases, with 11 bases between them. The CDR3 is made up of 14 amino acids. Germline CDR1 and CDR2: SGHTA and FQGTGA. CDR3 sequence: CASSASGYTDTQYF. CDR3 nucleotides: TGTGCCAGCAGCGCCAGCGGTTACACAGATACGCAGTATTTT.

This clonotype was seen a handful of times. In nucleotides, the CDR3 is TGTGCCAGCAGCCAAGACCAGGGGACCGGAAACACCATATATTTT. Its protein product is CASSQDQGTGNTIYF. The chain carries TRBV4-2 and TRBJ1-3, with TRBD1 as a possible D gene (6 bases). CDR3 length: 15 residues. Germline V gene sequence: CDR1 LGHNA, CDR2 YNFKEQ. V lost 0 bases to trimming and J lost 4 bases, with 10 bases between them.

The sample holds a few counts of this clonotype. V gene TRBV18 combines with J gene TRBJ2-1, with 10 bases lining up with TRBD2. This CDR3 is built from 17 residues. Germline values: CDR1 KGHSH, CDR2 LQKENI. V shed 2 bases, J shed 7 bases, and the junction held 11 bases outside the gene matches. CDR3 sequence (DNA): TGTGCCAGCTCACCATTAAGCGGGGGGGCTGGAGTGAATGAGCAGTTCTTC. It encodes CASSPLSGGAGVNEQFF.

This clonotype was observed at least ten times. This chain uses TRBV7-2 with TRBJ2-3; weak D call: TRBD1 (5 bases). CDR3 length: 14 residues. Germline values: CDR1 SGHTA, CDR2 FQGNSA. The V and J ends lost 2 bases and 1 base respectively, with 7 bases between them. The CDR3 DNA reads TGTGCCAGCAGCTTACAGGGTGGCACAGATACGCAGTATTTT. It encodes CASSLQGGTDTQYF.

The rearrangement joins TRBV7-9 to TRBJ1-2; no firm D call. This CDR3 has 14 amino acids. V gave up 4 bases and J gave up 8 bases, with 17 bases separating them. Germline V CDR1 and CDR2: SEHNR, FQNEAQ (reference sequence). CDR3 sequence reads: CASSSSWGMLGYTF. DNA of the CDR3: TGTGCCAGCAGCTCATCGTGGGGAATGTTGGGCTACACCTTC.

This clonotype turned up a few times. The chain recombines TRBV6-6 with TRBJ1-1, with D perhaps TRBD1 (5 bases). V lost 6 bases to trimming and J lost 1 base, with 15 bases between them. The CDR3 totals 15 residues. Germline V gives CDR1 MNHNY, CDR2 SVGAGI (reference sequence). Here the CDR3 DNA reads TGTGCCAGCAGCTCTGGGATCGGGGGGAACACTGAAGCTTTCTTT. It codes for CASSSGIGGNTEAFF.

This chain links TRBV6-1 with TRBJ2-1; 11 bases fit TRBD2. CDR3 length: 13 residues. CDR1 MNHNS and CDR2 SASEGT come from the germline V gene. V trimming: 7 bases; J trimming: 10 bases; junction bases outside the gene matches: 6. The CDR3 region is CASTTSGAFEQFF. CDR3 coding DNA: TGTGCCAGCACGACTAGCGGGGCCTTCGAGCAGTTCTTC.

There are a few counts of this clonotype. The V call is TRBV29-1, the J call TRBJ2-5; possibly TRBD2 for D (5 bases). Germline V gene data show CDR1 as SQVTM and CDR2 as ANQGSEA. The CDR3 contains 15 residues. V lost 7 bases to trimming and J lost 4 bases, with 22 bases between them. The CDR3 DNA sequence: TGCAGCGCCTTTGAGTCTCCTCGACGGGGAGAGACCCAGTACTTC. Translated, it gives CSAFESPRRGETQYF.

In its sample, this clonotype was seen a few times. V gene TRBV7-2 combines with J gene TRBJ2-5; D tentatively fits TRBD1 or TRBD2 (5 bases each). Germline values: CDR1 SGHTA, CDR2 FQGNSA. This CDR3 spans 17 amino acids. V was shortened by 2 bases and J by 2 bases, with 18 bases between the two germline ends. The chain's CDR3 is CASSLRGVGPQQETQYF. CDR3 sequence (DNA): TGTGCCAGCAGCTTAAGGGGAGTGGGGCCGCAACAAGAGACCCAGTACTTC.

The chain is built from TRBV6-6 and TRBJ2-4, with 7 bases lining up with TRBD2. The CDR3 has 15 residues. Germline V gives CDR1 MNHNY, CDR2 SVGAGI (reference sequence). V shed 1 base, J shed 2 bases, and the junction held 2 bases outside the gene matches. CDR3 residues: CASSYWGGTKNIQYF. The CDR3 DNA reads as TGTGCCAGCAGTTACTGGGGGGGGACCAAAAACATTCAGTACTTC.

In this sample, this clonotype turned up many times. The chain recombines TRBV4-3 with TRBJ1-3; no clear D. The CDR3 sequence is 13 residues long. Germline-derived CDR1 and CDR2 are LGHNA and YSLEER. The ends were cut back, 4 bases at V and 4 bases at J, with 8 bases in the middle. CDR3 coding DNA: TGCGCCAGCAGCCCGTCGGGCGGAAACACCATATATTTT. This sequence encodes CASSPSGGNTIYF.

V gene TRBV7-2 combines with J gene TRBJ1-5; maybe TRBD1 (6 bases). There are 14 residues in the CDR3. Deletions cut 5 bases from V and 6 bases from J, with 14 bases between. Germline CDR1 is SGHTA and CDR2 is FQGNSA. CDR3 residues: CASSPYREGQPQHF. CDR3 DNA sequence: TGTGCCAGCAGCCCGTACAGGGAGGGTCAGCCCCAGCATTTT.

Ten or more counts support this clonotype. This chain joins TRBV10-3 and TRBJ2-1, with 15 nucleotides matching TRBD2. The germline V gene has CDR1 ENHRY and CDR2 SYGVKD. The trim removed 7 bases at V and 3 bases at J, leaving 7 bases unmatched. This CDR3 has 17 residues. In DNA form, the CDR3 reads TGTGCCATCAAGGGACTAGCGGGGGGTCCTTTCTACAATGAGCAGTTCTTC. As protein: CAIKGLAGGPFYNEQFF.

This clonotype has just a few counts. The chain uses TRBV5-1 and TRBJ2-7, with TRBD1 matching over 8 bases. From germline, CDR1 is SGHRS and CDR2 YFSETQ. This CDR3 spans 15 amino acids. After removal of 0 bases from V and 6 bases from J, the junction contained 8 bases not matched to a gene. The CDR3: CASSLGNSGGAEQYV. In nucleotides, the CDR3 is TGCGCCAGCAGCTTGGGGAATTCAGGGGGCGCCGAGCAGTACGTC.

This clonotype has a count of ten or more. V and J are TRBV5-1 and TRBJ2-3, with D possibly TRBD1 on 6 matching bases. CDR1 is SGHRS, CDR2 YFSETQ, per germline. Deletions cut 7 bases from V and 2 bases from J, with 14 bases between. This CDR3 spans 14 amino acids. The CDR3 loop is CASRTGQLTDTQYF. The CDR3 DNA follows: TGCGCCAGCCGGACCGGACAGCTCACAGATACGCAGTATTTT.

The CDR3 DNA sequence: TGTGCCAGCAGCCAAGATATTACGCGTTATGGCTACACCTTC. Its translation is CASSQDITRYGYTF. The V gene is TRBV3-1, the J gene TRBJ1-2; no firm D call. Germline lookup yields CDR1 LGHDT and CDR2 YNNKEL (reference sequence). This CDR3 region has 14 residues. V shed 0 bases and J shed 5 bases, with 10 bases lying between them.

This clonotype has a handful of counts. J is TRBJ1-5 and V is TRBV6-5; 8 positions match TRBD1. Trimming at V came to 6 bases and at J to 4 bases, leaving 5 bases not matched to a gene. This CDR3 has 14 residues. Germline-derived CDR1 and CDR2 are MNHEY and SVGAGI. Here the CDR3 DNA reads TGTGCCAGCAGGCCTACAGGGGGGAATCAGCCCCAGCATTTT. This encodes CASRPTGGNQPQHF.

V gene TRBV30 combines with J gene TRBJ2-1; possibly TRBD2 for D (5 bases). Germline CDR1 and CDR2: GTSNPN and SVGIG (reference sequence). The CDR3 runs 14 residues. V lost 4 bases to trimming and J lost 7 bases, with 17 bases between them. Here the CDR3 DNA reads TGTGCCTGGACTACGCACGTTCGGGGTAATGAGCAGTTCTTC. This gives the protein CAWTTHVRGNEQFF.

Ten or more counts support this clonotype. V and J are TRBV4-2 and TRBJ2-3; 8 nucleotides align to TRBD2. V lost 4 bases and J lost 3; bases outside the gene matches: 6. This CDR3 has 15 amino acids. CDR1 is LGHNA, CDR2 YNFKEQ, per germline. CDR3 protein: CASSPREGGTDTQYF. In DNA form, the CDR3 reads TGTGCCAGCAGCCCCCGGGAGGGTGGAACAGATACGCAGTATTTT.

This clonotype showed up many times. In DNA, the CDR3 is TGCGCCAGCAGCCAAGATCGACTAAGTAACGAGCAGTACTTC. It yields the protein CASSQDRLSNEQYF. The chain joins TRBV4-3 to TRBJ2-7; possible D gene TRBD2, 5 bases. Deletions cut 0 bases from V and 5 bases from J, with 11 bases between. CDR1 and CDR2 from the germline V gene are LGHNA and YSLEER. CDR3 length: 14 residues.